This T cell receptor (beta chain) is from a study of cytomegalovirus exposure and HLA in healthy donors. Study-wide results and caveats: There was a cluster of highly shared sequence variants that was likely a sequencing artifact. Cytomegalovirus status was reportedly diagnosed by the classifier with high sensitivity and specificity. In a later analysis, donors in an Asian-associated ancestry cluster reportedly had fewer N-insertions in productive TCRs than the cohort mean.

PCR primers comprised 60 Vbeta and 13 Jbeta primers. Clones were read by immunoSEQ multiplex PCR, and TCRdb kept only the in-frame ones, dropping some. The sample carries some 88,000 clones, 63% recorded once. Points on this clone: Its antigen is unknown.

CDR1 is SGHAT and CDR2 is FQNNGV in the germline V gene. CDR3 length: 12 residues. V was shortened by 2 bases and J by 1 base, with 2 bases between the two germline ends. This clonotype was sampled from a woman in her twenties or thirties in good health and CMV-seronegative. Sequencing was performed on PBMCs. This sequence joins TRBV11-2 and TRBJ2-5; D is unclear. The CDR3 DNA reads as TGTGCCAGCAGCTTACTCCAAGAGACCCAGTACTTC. Amino acids: CASSLLQETQYF.